The rows below give T cell receptor beta chains drawn from one sample of a study of blood T cells in healthy people across ages. TCRdb re-called the 5' RACE reads through MiXCR, storing one row per CDR3 protein. The repertoire holds fewer than 1 million distinct CDR3 sequences, with 44% as singletons. Sequencing was performed on blood. Source of these receptors: a man in his 60s in good health. Each CDR3 is given with its conserved first and last residue. A D gene is named only where the DNA matches it firmly. Clone size appears in some rows only: once, few, many, or a class for an expanded clone.

>14|TRBV15|TRBJ1-1|NA|NA
CATSRGLANTEAFF
TGTGCCACCAGCAGAGGTCTTGCGAACACTGAAGCTTTCTTT
>15|TRBV6-2/TRBV6-3|TRBJ1-2|NA|few
CASSYRGRTNYGYTF
TGTGCCAGCAGTTACCGGGGACGGACTAACTATGGCTACACCTTC
>14|TRBV7-8|TRBJ2-1|NA|NA
CASSSRSDGNEQFF
TGTGCCAGCAGCTCGCGCTCGGACGGCAATGAGCAGTTCTTC
>16|TRBV7-2|TRBJ2-3|TRBD1|NA
CASSLAGQGAADTQYF
TGTGCCAGCAGCTTAGCTGGGCAGGGGGCAGCAGATACGCAGTATTTT
>12|TRBV7-2|TRBJ2-4|NA|few
CASSLVSDRSYF
TGTGCCAGCAGCTTAGTTTCGGACAGATCGTACTTC
>15|TRBV7-8|TRBJ2-5|TRBD2|NA
CASSLVGLAAETQYF
TGTGCCAGCAGCTTAGTGGGACTAGCTGCTGAGACCCAGTACTTC
>14|TRBV18|TRBJ2-7|NA|NA
CASSPLDRTYEQYF
TGTGCCAGCTCACCCCTCGACAGGACCTACGAGCAGTACTTC
>14|TRBV12-3/TRBV12-4|TRBJ2-5|NA|NA
CASSLTQGVETQYF
TGTGCCAGCAGTCTTACTCAGGGTGTTGAGACCCAGTACTTC
>15|TRBV11-2|TRBJ1-1|TRBD1|many
CASRRTGGERAEAFF
TGTGCCAGCAGGCGGACAGGGGGCGAGAGAGCTGAAGCTTTCTTT
>13|TRBV20-1|TRBJ2-3|NA|NA
CSARVPPLDTQYF
TGCAGTGCTAGAGTCCCCCCCCTGGATACGCAGTATTTT
>12|TRBV20-1|TRBJ2-5|NA|few
CSAPSWEETQYF
TGCAGTGCCCCGAGTTGGGAAGAGACCCAGTACTTC
>17|TRBV5-6|TRBJ2-7|TRBD1|NA
CASSLLSGGNRGYEQYF
TGTGCCAGCAGCTTGTTGTCAGGGGGCAACAGAGGCTACGAGCAGTACTTC
>12|TRBV6-2/TRBV6-3|TRBJ2-1|NA|NA
CAVGRSYNEQFF
TGTGCCGTGGGGAGGTCCTACAATGAGCAGTTCTTC
>13|TRBV20-1|TRBJ2-5|NA|NA
CSARPLVDGTQYF
TGCAGTGCGCGACCTCTAGTGGACGGGACCCAGTACTTC
>15|TRBV3-1|TRBJ2-2|NA|NA
CASSQATQGTGELFF
TGTGCCAGCAGCCAAGCAACCCAGGGGACCGGGGAGCTGTTTTTT
>14|TRBV20-1|TRBJ2-7|NA|few
CSARDYAASYEQYF
TGCAGTGCTAGAGATTACGCGGCCTCCTACGAGCAGTACTTC
>15|TRBV2|TRBJ1-1|NA|NA
CASSGESGALTEAFF
TGTGCCAGCAGCGGAGAGTCCGGGGCCCTCACTGAAGCTTTCTTT
>14|TRBV29-1|TRBJ1-2|TRBD1|few
CSVEKTTGVYGYTF
TGCAGCGTTGAGAAAACGACAGGGGTCTATGGCTACACCTTC
>12|TRBV2|TRBJ1-5|NA|NA
CASSEVNGGAHF
TGTGCCAGCAGTGAAGTGAATGGGGGAGCGCATTTT
>15|TRBV20-1|TRBJ2-7|NA|NA
CSARGGGVTGYEQYF
TGCAGTGCTAGAGGTGGCGGGGTAACGGGTTATGAGCAGTACTTC